Shown below are 28 T cell receptor beta chains from a single sample sequenced in a study of T cell clones after liver transplantation (dated by TCRdb to between 2018 and 2020). The method was the immunoSEQ multiplex PCR assay. TCRdb stores this immuneACCESS table with in-frame sequences only. Part of the clones is absent; in the studies checked, under half of the shortfall reflects unresolved V genes, and no reason is known for the rest. The table for this sample lists approximately 55,000 clones; more than 65% of them were counted only once. The biggest ten clones account for about 10% of the sample. This specimen was CD4+ T cells from blood, taken less than 70 months after liver transplant. Receptors originate from a human patient who received a liver transplant. The graft donor may be the source of some T cells after a transplant.

This chain's CDR3 is CASSDRRGSYNEQFF. For the CDR3, the DNA is TGCGCCAGCAGTGATCGGCGAGGCTCCTACAATGAGCAGTTCTTC. The chain uses TRBV10-2 and TRBJ2-1; D remains ambiguous. The CDR3 contains 15 residues. V gave up 3 bases and J gave up 0 bases, with 9 bases separating them. The germline gives CDR1 WSHSY, CDR2 SAAADI.

V and J are TRBV30 and TRBJ1-1; D is ambiguous. Trimming stripped 4 bases from V and 1 base from J, with 7 bases between. The CDR3 covers 12 residues. Germline V CDR1 and CDR2: GTSNPN, SVGIG (reference sequence). The DNA for the CDR3 is TGTGCCTGGAAACAGACGAACACTGAAGCTTTCTTT. Translation gives CAWKQTNTEAFF. The variable domain in full, with the rest retrieved from reference TRBV30 and TRBJ1-1, is SQTIHQWPATLVQPVGSPLSLECTVEGTSNPNLYWYRQAAGRGLQLLFYSVGIGQISSEVPQNLSASRPQDRQFILSSKKLLLSDSGFYLCAWKQTNTEAFFGQGTRLTVV.

In this sample, this clone turned up many times. The genes are TRBV6-1 and TRBJ2-7; D is unresolved. This CDR3 is built from 15 residues. V lost 3 bases and J lost 0, with 12 bases in between. Germline V gene data show CDR1 as MNHNS and CDR2 as SASEGT. The CDR3 DNA reads TGTGCCAGCAGTGATAATTCCGAGAGCTCCTACGAGCAGTACTTC. Residues: CASSDNSESSYEQYF.

This clone is categorized as medium-sized. The rearrangement uses TRBV5-6 and TRBJ1-2, with 7 nucleotides matching TRBD1. This CDR3 is 15 amino acids long. Germline values: CDR1 SGHDT, CDR2 YYEEEE. V dropped 4 bases and J dropped 4; count of bases not matched to a gene: 10. This CDR3 reads CASSPQGVLTYGYTF. In DNA, the CDR3 is TGTGCCAGCAGCCCTCAGGGGGTATTGACCTATGGCTACACCTTC.

This chain joins TRBV19 and TRBJ1-2; 8 nucleotides agree with TRBD1. The CDR3 runs 16 residues. Trimming removed 4 bases from V and 2 bases from J; junction bases left unmatched: 9. The germline CDR1 and CDR2 sequences are LNHDA and SQIVND (reference sequence). The CDR3 sequence: CASSRGGNRGNYGYTF. CDR3 nucleotides: TGTGCCAGTAGTAGAGGCGGAAACAGGGGGAACTATGGCTACACCTTC.

The chain couples TRBV15 to TRBJ2-7; weak D call: TRBD1 (6 bases). CDR1 and CDR2 from the germline V gene are LNHNV and YYDKDF (reference sequence). This CDR3 has 15 residues. V lost 5 bases and J 3 bases, leaving 17 bases between the germline ends. The CDR3, as DNA: TGTGCCACCAGCTCCCGACAGGTGCCGTACTACGAGCAGTACTTC. It specifies CATSSRQVPYYEQYF.

The gene calls are TRBV20-1 and TRBJ1-1; no reliable D call. Between the trimmed V and J ends, which lost 5 bases and 11 bases, there was a span of 15 bases. Germline V lookup: CDR1 DFQATT, CDR2 SNEGSKA (reference sequence). There are 11 residues in the CDR3. The CDR3 region is CSASGPQRAFF. DNA for the CDR3: TGCAGTGCTTCTGGGCCCCAGCGGGCTTTCTTT.

Here the CDR3 reads CASSRGRDEQYF. DNA of the CDR3: TGTGCCAGCTCACGGGGGAGAGACGAGCAGTACTTC. The V gene is TRBV18, the J gene TRBJ2-7, with D perhaps TRBD1 or TRBD2 (5 bases each). From germline, CDR1 is KGHSH and CDR2 LQKENI. The CDR3 runs to 12 residues. V dropped 4 bases and J dropped 5 bases, with 9 bases sitting between them.

This chain links TRBV11-1 with TRBJ2-5; no firm D call. The CDR3 runs 14 residues. The germline V gene has CDR1 SGHAT and CDR2 FQDESV (reference sequence). V lost 7 bases, J lost 2 bases, and 14 bases lay in between. This CDR3 reads CASTVSRRQETQYF. DNA for the CDR3: TGTGCCAGCACCGTATCCCGTCGACAAGAGACCCAGTACTTC.

This clone was picked up a small number of times. The chain employs TRBV2 and TRBJ1-2, with a weak D call TRBD1 (5 bases). The ends were cut back, 0 bases at V and 5 bases at J, with 13 bases in the middle. CDR1 is SNHLY and CDR2 is FYNNEI in the germline V gene. CDR3 length: 15 amino acids. DNA for the CDR3: TGTGCCAGCAGTGAAGCAGGAGGGGTTGATTATGGCTACACCTTC. This codes for CASSEAGGVDYGYTF. Combining the CDR3 with reference TRBV2 and TRBJ1-2 gives the whole variable domain EPEVTQTPSHQVTQMGQEVILRCVPISNHLYFYWYRQILGQKVEFLVSFYNNEISEKSEIFDDQFSVERPDGSNFTLKIRSTKLEDSAMYFCASSEAGGVDYGYTFGSGTRLTVV.

The chain carries TRBV2 and TRBJ1-1, with 7 bases lining up with TRBD1. The CDR3 spans 13 residues. Germline-derived CDR1 and CDR2 are SNHLY and FYNNEI. V gave up 8 bases and J gave up 5 bases; unmatched junction bases: 8. The CDR3 region has the DNA TGTGCCAGCTGTCGGACAGGCGGTACTGAAGCTTTCTTT. Protein product: CASCRTGGTEAFF. Full variable domain (rest looked up from reference TRBV2 and TRBJ1-1): EPEVTQTPSHQVTQMGQEVILRCVPISNHLYFYWYRQILGQKVEFLVSFYNNEISEKSEIFDDQFSVERPDGSNFTLKIRSTKLEDSAMYFCASCRTGGTEAFFGQGTRLTVV.

V is TRBV18 and J is TRBJ1-1; D is unresolved. Trimming shortened V by 1 base and J by 2 bases, and 17 bases separated the two germline ends. The germline CDR1 and CDR2 sequences are KGHSH and LQKENI. This CDR3 region has 17 residues. CDR3 in DNA: TGTGCCAGCTCACCACGGATGTTAGGTTCTGAAAACACTGAAGCTTTCTTT. Amino acid sequence: CASSPRMLGSENTEAFF.

V gene TRBV10-3 combines with J gene TRBJ1-4; TRBD1 agrees at 7 bases. CDR3 length: 13 amino acids. V lost 11 bases to trimming and J lost 1 base; unmatched junction nucleotides: 4. Germline V gene data show CDR1 as ENHRY and CDR2 as SYGVKD. CDR3 DNA sequence: TGTGCCGCAAGACAGGGAACTAATGAAAAACTGTTTTTT. Encoded protein: CAARQGTNEKLFF.

V and J are TRBV7-6 and TRBJ1-1; weak D call: TRBD1 (5 bases). CDR1 is SGHVS and CDR2 is FNYEAQ in the germline V gene. Trimming took off 1 base at V and 1 base at J, with 7 bases between the two ends. The CDR3 is made up of 14 amino acids. This CDR3 reads CASSLEGRNTEAFF. DNA of the CDR3: TGTGCCAGCAGCTTAGAGGGACGGAACACTGAAGCTTTCTTT.

Notes on this clone: The junction does not match germline at one end; this may be a read error. The chain carries TRBV6-5 and TRBJ2-4, with D possibly being TRBD2 (5 bases). Germline assignment: CDR1 MNHEY and CDR2 SVGAGI. The CDR3 totals 12 residues. In nucleotides, the CDR3 is TGTGCCAGCAGTTCCCTCTACGGGAAAGGAGACTTC. This sequence encodes CASSSLYGKGDF.

The V gene is TRBV27, the J gene TRBJ2-6, with D uncertain. The germline V gene has CDR1 MNHEY and CDR2 SMNVEV (reference sequence). V was shortened by 5 bases and J by 0 bases, with 2 bases between the two germline ends. The CDR3 is 13 amino acids. CDR3 sequence reads: CASSPSGANVLTF. In DNA, the CDR3 is TGTGCCAGCAGTCCCTCTGGGGCCAACGTCCTGACTTTC.

The V call is TRBV6-5, the J call TRBJ2-3, with TRBD2 as a possible D gene (5 bases). Deletions cut 7 bases from V and 5 bases from J, with 16 bases between. Germline CDR1 MNHEY, CDR2 SVGAGI. The CDR3 runs to 14 residues. CDR3 sequence (DNA): TGTGCCAGCAAATCAGAACTAGATGTAGATACGCAGTATTTT. Protein: CASKSELDVDTQYF.

The V and J genes are TRBV7-9 and TRBJ2-3; 8 nucleotides match TRBD1. CDR3 length equals 16 residues. V lost 4 bases to trimming and J lost 3 bases; unmatched junction nucleotides: 9. Germline CDR1 and CDR2: SEHNR and FQNEAQ (reference sequence). The CDR3 DNA follows: TGTGCCAGCAGCTCAATTCAGGGGGCTGGGACAGATACGCAGTATTTT. Encoded protein: CASSSIQGAGTDTQYF.

The V and J genes are TRBV10-2 and TRBJ1-4, with D possibly matching TRBD1 (5 bases). The CDR3 consists of 19 residues. Germline V gene sequence: CDR1 WSHSY, CDR2 SAAADI. Trimming left V 2 bases short and J 0 bases short, with 19 bases between. CDR3 DNA sequence: TGCGCCAGCAGTGAGGTGGGGCGAGAGACCCGAGCAACTAATGAAAAACTGTTTTTT. Its translation: CASSEVGRETRATNEKLFF.

The gene calls are TRBV20-1 and TRBJ2-5; D unresolved. The CDR3 has 11 residues. Germline CDR1 DFQATT, CDR2 SNEGSKA (reference sequence). The V and J ends lost 3 bases and 5 bases respectively, with 7 bases between them. CDR3 DNA sequence: TGCAGTGCTAGGATATCCGAGACCCAGTACTTC. This encodes CSARISETQYF.

The CDR3: CASGRGRDEKLFF. The CDR3 DNA reads as TGTGCCTCCGGGCGGGGGCGCGATGAAAAACTGTTTTTT. This sequence joins TRBV6-5 and TRBJ1-4; D is perhaps TRBD1 (6 bases). CDR3 size: 13 residues. Trimming stripped 11 bases from V and 6 bases from J, with 16 bases between. CDR1 and CDR2 from the germline V gene are MNHEY and SVGAGI.

With respect to this clone: In the same sample, other DNA sequences code for this CDR3. The genes are TRBV20-1 and TRBJ2-3, with no clear D. V lost 6 bases and J 5 bases, leaving 6 bases between the germline ends. The CDR3 covers 10 residues. CDR1 is DFQATT, CDR2 SNEGSKA, per germline (reference sequence). The CDR3 is CSAPLDTQYF. CDR3 nucleotide sequence: TGCAGTGCCCCCCTAGATACGCAGTATTTT.

The chain joins TRBV7-9 to TRBJ2-7; 10 bases are shared with TRBD1. CDR1 is SEHNR and CDR2 is FQNEAQ in the germline V gene (reference sequence). Trimming took 8 bases from V and 5 from J; bases not matched to a gene: 9. The CDR3 has 14 amino acids. In DNA, the CDR3 is TGTGCCAGCTCCGAGGGACAGGGGTTCCACGAGCAGTACTTC. Translating gives CASSEGQGFHEQYF.

The chain carries TRBV6-1 and TRBJ1-2; a weak D match, TRBD1 (5 bases). CDR3 size: 14 residues. The ends were cut back, 8 bases at V and 6 bases at J, with 19 bases in the middle. Per the germline V gene, CDR1 is MNHNS and CDR2 is SASEGT. DNA for the CDR3: TGTGCCAGCGGAAGGGACGGAGGGGCTAATGGCTACACCTTC. It translates to CASGRDGGANGYTF.

The sample holds one count of this clone. J is TRBJ2-3 and V is TRBV18; 7 bases agree with TRBD1. The V segment lost 6 bases and the J segment 2 bases; nucleotides outside the gene matches: 8. Germline V gene sequence: CDR1 KGHSH, CDR2 LQKENI. The CDR3 consists of 15 residues. CDR3 protein: CASSSRDSLTDTQYF. The CDR3 coding sequence is TGTGCCAGCTCTTCCCGGGACAGCCTCACAGATACGCAGTATTTT.

DNA of the CDR3: TGTGCCAGCAGCGGAGGACAGGGGAGGAATTCACCCCTCCACTTT. Translating gives CASSGGQGRNSPLHF. The chain is built from TRBV9 and TRBJ1-6; 9 bases are shared with TRBD1. Unmatched junction bases numbered 5, after V lost 3 bases and J lost 7 bases. The CDR3 runs 15 residues. Per germline, CDR1 SGDLS and CDR2 YYNGEE.

The chain carries TRBV28 and TRBJ1-6; 11 nucleotides line up with TRBD1. The CDR3 length is 16 residues. Germline CDR1 MDHEN, CDR2 SYDVKM. The junction had 7 bases not matched to a gene; V was cut back by 4 bases and J by 8 bases. In nucleotides, the CDR3 is TGTGCCAGCAGTTCCTCGGGACAGGGGGGTGATTCACCCCTCCACTTT. Translating it yields CASSSSGQGGDSPLHF.

This clone turned up a few times. The chain recombines TRBV7-9 with TRBJ1-5; 8 nucleotides align to TRBD1. With 5 bases clipped from V and 0 bases from J, the junction kept 3 bases outside the gene matches. Germline V gene sequence: CDR1 SEHNR, CDR2 FQNEAQ (reference sequence). This CDR3 spans 15 amino acids. The CDR3 DNA follows: TGTGCCAGCAGCGAAGGGACAGGTAGCAATCAGCCCCAGCATTTT. As protein: CASSEGTGSNQPQHF.